This T cell receptor (beta chain) was sequenced in a study of blood T cell repertoires in COVID-19. Looking at the study overall: The United States, Italy and Spain supplied acute and convalescent COVID-19 samples. Sources were T cells, B-cell-depleted T cells, or PBMCs; the material itself was cDNA or gDNA.

Per the original methods: Quantification of nucleated cells was approximated via reference gene primer amplification. Using immunoSEQ multiplex PCR, the repertoire was profiled, and TCRdb retains in-frame clones only, with some absent. That table furnishes V, J and clone size, whereas the DNA furnished D and trimming. In the table there are tens of thousands of clones, about four fifths of which are singletons. The specimen sequenced was peripheral blood. This clonotype originated in a human donor in a cohort sampled during active COVID-19.

The chain's CDR3 is CASSPYRGQETQYF. In DNA, the CDR3 is TGCGCCAGCAGCCCTTACAGGGGTCAAGAGACCCAGTACTTC. This rearrangement joins TRBV5-1 to TRBJ2-5; TRBD1 aligns across 7 bases. V lost 4 bases and J lost 2; bases outside the gene matches: 5. CDR1 SGHRS and CDR2 YFSETQ come from the germline V gene. The CDR3 totals 14 residues.